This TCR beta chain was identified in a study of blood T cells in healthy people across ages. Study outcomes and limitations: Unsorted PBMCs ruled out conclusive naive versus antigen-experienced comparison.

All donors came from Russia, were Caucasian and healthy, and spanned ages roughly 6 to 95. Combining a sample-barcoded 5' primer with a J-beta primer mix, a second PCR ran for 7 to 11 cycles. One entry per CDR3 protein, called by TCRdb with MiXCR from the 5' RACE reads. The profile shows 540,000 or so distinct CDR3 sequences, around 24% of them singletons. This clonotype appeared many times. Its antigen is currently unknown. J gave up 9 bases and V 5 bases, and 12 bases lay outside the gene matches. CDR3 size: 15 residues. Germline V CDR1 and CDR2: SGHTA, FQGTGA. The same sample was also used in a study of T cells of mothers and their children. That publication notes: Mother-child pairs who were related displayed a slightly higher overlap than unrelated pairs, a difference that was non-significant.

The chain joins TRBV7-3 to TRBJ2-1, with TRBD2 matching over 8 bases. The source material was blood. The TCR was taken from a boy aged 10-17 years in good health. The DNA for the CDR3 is TGTGCCAGCAGCAAGGAGGCTAGCGGGCTCGGTGAGCAGTTCTTC. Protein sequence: CASSKEASGLGEQFF.